The rows below give T cell receptor beta chains drawn from one sample of a study of Graves' ophthalmopathy and Graves' hyperthyroidism. TCRdb re-derived calls from the multiplex PCR reads in MiXCR, one entry per CDR3 protein. The sample records 500,000 to 700,000 distinct CDR3 sequences, roughly 39% being singletons. Input material: peripheral blood or thyroid tissue (not recorded which). The receptors were sampled from an adult man with Graves' hyperthyroidism. Both conserved end residues are part of each CDR3. The D gene is left open where the match is weak. Not every row has a clone size; where given, it reads once, few, many or a size class.

d_call,v_call,j_call,clone_size,cdr3_nt,cdr3_aa
.,TRBV7-2,TRBJ1-1,.,TGTGCCAGCAGTTTACTGACTCGGACTGAAGCTTTCTTT,CASSLLTRTEAFF
TRBD2,TRBV12-3/TRBV12-4,TRBJ2-3,.,TGTGCCAGCAGCCTCCCGACTAGCGGGGGCGCAGATACGCAGTATTTT,CASSLPTSGGADTQYF
.,TRBV19,TRBJ1-4,many,TGTGCCAGCCGTGATCGGAGGGGTGGGGAGTCTAATGAAAAACTGTTTTTT,CASRDRRGGESNEKLFF
.,TRBV29-1,TRBJ1-6,once,TGCAGCCTCCGGGACGGCAACACCGGGGCCACCCTCCACTTT,CSLRDGNTGATLHF
.,TRBV20-1,TRBJ2-1,.,TGCAGTGCTAGTCTGGGACGCAAACGCGATGAGCAGTTCTTC,CSASLGRKRDEQFF
TRBD1,TRBV5-8,TRBJ1-6,many,TGTGCCAGCAGCTCGACAGGGATAAATTCACCCCTCCACTTT,CASSSTGINSPLHF
.,TRBV7-8,TRBJ1-1,many,TGTGCCAGCAGCTTATTTGTGACGAACACTGAAGCTTTCTTT,CASSLFVTNTEAFF
.,TRBV7-9,TRBJ2-2,many,TGTGCCAGCAGCACCGTACAGGGCTTCGGGGAGCTGTTTTTT,CASSTVQGFGELFF
.,TRBV6-5,TRBJ2-7,.,TGTGCCAGCAGGGACGGAGGGTACGAGCAGTACTTC,CASRDGGYEQYF
TRBD1,TRBV27,TRBJ1-2,few,TGTGCCAGCAGACAGGGGGTCTATGGCTACACCTTC,CASRQGVYGYTF
.,TRBV5-1,TRBJ2-5,many,TGCGCCAGCAGGTTGACCGGACAGCAAGAGACCCAGTACTTC,CASRLTGQQETQYF
.,TRBV5-4,TRBJ1-1,.,TGTGCCAGCAGCGGCGGGGGCAGGGTGAACACTGAAGCTTTCTTT,CASSGGGRVNTEAFF
.,TRBV19,TRBJ1-5,many,TGTGCCAGTAGTTCCACAGGGAATGGGTTTCAGCCCCAGCATTTT,CASSSTGNGFQPQHF
.,TRBV29-1,TRBJ1-3,many,TGCAGCGAACCCCGCCACGGCAGGGCTACTTCTGGAAACACCATATATTTT,CSEPRHGRATSGNTIYF
TRBD1,TRBV15,TRBJ2-5,.,TGTGCCACCAGCAGAGGGGCAGGGGGCCGCCAAGAGACCCAGTACTTC,CATSRGAGGRQETQYF
.,TRBV15,TRBJ1-2,.,TGTGCCACCAACAGAGAGACGAAGAACTATGGCTACACCTTC,CATNRETKNYGYTF
.,TRBV9,TRBJ1-1,.,TGTGCCAGCTCACCGGGACACCCGAACACTGAAGCTTTCTTT,CASSPGHPNTEAFF
.,TRBV29-1,TRBJ1-2,.,TGCAGCGTTTATGGGCAGAAATACAATGGTCCTTATGGCTACACCTTC,CSVYGQKYNGPYGYTF
.,TRBV2,TRBJ2-7,many,TGTGCCAGCTCTAGCCCCGGTGCCTACGAGCAGTACTTC,CASSSPGAYEQYF
.,TRBV7-8,TRBJ2-5,many,TGTGCCAGCAGCTTTCCGGGACCACAAGAGACCCAGTACTTC,CASSFPGPQETQYF
TRBD1,TRBV7-9,TRBJ1-2,few,TGTGCCAGCAGCTCCACCGGACAGGGCACACTTGGAGATGGCTACACCTTC,CASSSTGQGTLGDGYTF
TRBD1,TRBV6-5,TRBJ1-1,many,TGTGCCAGCGGGGACAGGAAAAAAGCTTTCTTT,CASGDRKKAFF
.,TRBV27,TRBJ1-6,many,TGTGCCAGCAGCCGAAACAGGGATGGTTCACCCCTCCACTTT,CASSRNRDGSPLHF
TRBD1,TRBV5-1,TRBJ1-2,.,TGCGCCAGCACGGACAGGATGAACAACACCTTC,CASTDRMNNTF
TRBD1,TRBV7-3,TRBJ1-1,many,TGTGCCAGCAGCTCCCCCAGGGGGCGACCTGCAACGACTGAAGCTTTCTTT,CASSSPRGRPATTEAFF
.,TRBV25-1,TRBJ2-5,many,TGTGCCAGCAGTGAGGCTAGGAGCCAAGAGACCCAGTACTTC,CASSEARSQETQYF
TRBD1,TRBV20-1,TRBJ1-2,many,TGCAGTGCTCCCCCACCCGGGACAGTGAGTGGCTACACCTTC,CSAPPPGTVSGYTF
.,TRBV14,TRBJ2-7,.,TGTGCCAGCAGTTTAGTAGGCGGGTCCGTCCACGAGCAGTACTTC,CASSLVGGSVHEQYF
TRBD1,TRBV5-5,TRBJ2-2,few,TGTGCCAGCAGCTTGCTAACAGGGGGTGCCGGGGAGCTGTTTTTT,CASSLLTGGAGELFF